Sequencing of this T cell receptor beta chain was carried out in a study of CD8 T cells in ankylosing spondylitis (dated 2017 in TCRdb). About the study as a whole: To find TCR variants linked to disease, the study profiled T cell receptor beta repertoires in ankylosing spondylitis patients and healthy donors. The full study cohort was made up of about 24 ankylosing spondylitis patients and 95 to 130 healthy donors. Peripheral blood was sampled, and synovial fluid was also collected from ankylosing spondylitis patients. General study outcomes and caveats: Blood from ankylosing spondylitis patients appeared to be characterized by a TCR beta motif composed of eight highly homologous amino acid variants. The disease-linked clones were reported as significantly enriched in matched synovial fluid samples from ankylosing spondylitis patients. Some TCR beta motif variants had previously been reported in synovial fluid and blood of reactive arthritis patients, which suggested common disease-initiation mechanisms. In peripheral blood, the disease-linked clones were found at relatively low frequencies and had a CD8+ phenotype.

The reads were generated on an Illumina HiSeq 2500. TCR beta libraries were prepared by quantitative 5'-RACE with molecular barcodes. In the authors' own workflow: A new computational method, built on a probabilistic model of VDJ rearrangement, was used to identify disease-linked TCR variants. TCRdb reprocessed the public reads (quality trimming at Q25 with fastp, clone calling with MiXCR) and kept in-frame beta chains. Rows merge per CDR3 protein into single entries with the most common DNA and genes. TCRdb's processing, not the study's, gives the V and J calls here. For this sample the table gives over 450,000 distinct CDR3 sequences, of which 12% were detected only once. The ten largest clones capture approximately 6.2% of the sample. Trimming takes 5 bases off V and 6 bases off J; junction bases not matched to a gene: 14. CDR1 and CDR2 are drawn from the germline V gene (reference sequence): SEHNR, FQNEAQ. Spanning cysteine to phenylalanine, the CDR3 consists of 16 amino acids. Solely the CDR3 DNA is kept, with 48 bases framed from the first base.

As concerns this clonotype: What antigen it recognizes has not been identified. There are no base qualities to consult, and no much larger clone falls within one base.

The rearrangement combines TRBV7-9 with TRBJ2-7; TRBD1 lines up with 9 middle nucleotides. The sample consisted of blood, either unsorted or a sorted T cell fraction (not recorded which). The clonotype comes from a male donor with ankylosing spondylitis. The CDR3 sequence is CASSPSEGQGPLEQYF. The DNA sequence reads TGTGCCAGCAGCCCCTCTGAGGGACAGGGTCCCCTCGAGCAGTACTTC.